The 7 T cell receptor beta chains below come from one sample, sequenced in a study of blood T cell repertoires in COVID-19. Assay: immunoSEQ multiplex PCR; the TCRdb copy retains only in-frame clones and omits some. The sample records some 15,000 clones, around four fifths being singletons. Sequencing was carried out using peripheral blood. Receptors were obtained from a woman in her fifties or sixties with acute or convalescent COVID-19.

J is TRBJ1-6 and V is TRBV10-3, with a tentative D call TRBD1 (5 bases). The CDR3 consists of 14 residues. Trimming took off 4 bases at V and 7 bases at J, with 11 bases between the two ends. Germline V lookup: CDR1 ENHRY, CDR2 SYGVKD. The CDR3 is CAISVGTSNSPLHF. The CDR3 DNA sequence: TGTGCCATCAGTGTAGGGACTTCAAATTCACCCCTCCACTTT.

The chain carries TRBV6-6 and TRBJ2-7; 9 bases align to TRBD2. The germline gives CDR1 MNHNY, CDR2 SVGAGI (reference sequence). The CDR3 is made up of 14 amino acids. V dropped 0 bases and J dropped 5; count of bases not matched to a gene: 2. The CDR3 DNA sequence: TGTGCCAGCAGTTACTCGGGACTAGCCGACGAGCAGTACTTC. Protein product: CASSYSGLADEQYF.

In this sample, this clone turned up once. The gene calls are TRBV5-8 and TRBJ2-7; 9 bases fit TRBD1. Germline CDR1 SGHTS, CDR2 YDEGEE. V lost 1 base and J lost 3; bases outside the gene matches: 14. This CDR3 has 18 residues. The CDR3 region is CASSLWLGTGTSVYEQYF. The CDR3 region has the DNA TGTGCCAGCAGCTTGTGGCTCGGGACAGGGACGTCAGTCTACGAGCAGTACTTC.

This clone was found once. This chain links TRBV18 with TRBJ1-6; tentative D call: TRBD1 (6 bases). CDR1 is KGHSH and CDR2 is LQKENI in the germline V gene. Trimming shortened V by 6 bases and J by 3 bases, and 15 bases separated the two germline ends. The CDR3 is 16 amino acids. CDR3 amino acids: CASSTTGANYNSPLHF. CDR3 DNA sequence: TGTGCCAGCTCTACGACAGGAGCTAACTATAATTCACCCCTCCACTTT. Based on the CDR3 plus reference TRBV18 and TRBJ1-6, the full variable domain is NAGVMQNPRHLVRRRGQEARLRCSPMKGHSHVYWYRQLPEEGLKFMVYLQKENIIDESGMPKERFSAEFPKEGPSILRIQQVVRGDSAAYFCASSTTGANYNSPLHFGNGTRLTVT.

This clone was found once. The gene calls are TRBV29-1 and TRBJ2-3, with TRBD1 matching 10 bases. The CDR3 length is 13 residues. The ends lost 6 bases at V and 4 bases at J; junction bases unmatched: 4. Germline loops: CDR1 SQVTM, CDR2 ANQGSEA. The CDR3 bases are TGCAGCGTCGAGACAGGGGGCGCAGATACGCAGTATTTT. Its translation: CSVETGGADTQYF.

The V gene is TRBV19, the J gene TRBJ1-2; D perhaps matches TRBD1 (6 bases). The CDR3 consists of 14 residues. Trimming stripped 6 bases from V and 0 bases from J, with 11 bases between. CDR1 LNHDA and CDR2 SQIVND come from the germline V gene (reference sequence). CDR3 coding DNA: TGTGCCAGTAGGAAGGGACAAACTAACTATGGCTACACCTTC. Protein sequence: CASRKGQTNYGYTF.

This clone was detected only once. The CDR3 loop is CASTPSKTGGSHEQYF. In nucleotides, the CDR3 is TGTGCCAGCACCCCCTCGAAGACAGGGGGGTCCCACGAGCAGTACTTC. The rearrangement uses TRBV5-5 and TRBJ2-7, with 9 bases that match TRBD1. This CDR3 spans 16 amino acids. Per germline, CDR1 SGHKS and CDR2 YYEKEE (reference sequence). Trimming cost V 6 bases and J 5 bases; bases outside gene matches: 15.